This record looks at one T cell receptor (beta chain) sequence and its context. Antigen: not known. This sample stems from a study of CD8 T cells in ankylosing spondylitis. Whole-study findings and limits: Researchers report that disease-linked clones proved CD8+ and relatively rare in peripheral blood. Some of these motif variants have turned up before, in reports on reactive arthritis synovial fluid and blood. Ankylosing spondylitis blood seemed to carry a telltale TCR beta motif made of roughly 8 highly homologous variants.

Molecular-barcoded quantitative 5'-RACE produced these TCR beta libraries. TCRdb independently ran MiXCR on the 5' RACE reads; one entry per CDR3 protein. Counted here are 300,000 to 400,000 distinct CDR3 sequences, 14% to 15% occurring once; the ten biggest clones make up 0.85% to 1.4%. Trimming cost V 6 bases and J 5 bases; bases outside gene matches: 8. CDR3 length: 15 residues. Germline V gives CDR1 SGHRS, CDR2 YFSETQ. The TCR comes from a male donor with ankylosing spondylitis or in good health (not recorded which). Source material: blood, either unsorted or a sorted T cell fraction (not recorded which). The chain has TRBV5-1 and TRBJ2-1; 10 bases match TRBD2. CDR3 coding DNA: TGCGCCAGCACCCCAAGCGGGAGGGGGGACAATGAGCAGTTCTTC. This gives the protein CASTPSGRGDNEQFF. Based on the CDR3 plus reference TRBV5-1 and TRBJ2-1, the full variable domain is KAGVTQTPRYLIKTRGQQVTLSCSPISGHRSVSWYQQTPGQGLQFLFEYFSETQRNKGNFPGRFSGRQFSNSRSEMNVSTLELGDSALYLCASTPSGRGDNEQFFGPGTRLTVL.